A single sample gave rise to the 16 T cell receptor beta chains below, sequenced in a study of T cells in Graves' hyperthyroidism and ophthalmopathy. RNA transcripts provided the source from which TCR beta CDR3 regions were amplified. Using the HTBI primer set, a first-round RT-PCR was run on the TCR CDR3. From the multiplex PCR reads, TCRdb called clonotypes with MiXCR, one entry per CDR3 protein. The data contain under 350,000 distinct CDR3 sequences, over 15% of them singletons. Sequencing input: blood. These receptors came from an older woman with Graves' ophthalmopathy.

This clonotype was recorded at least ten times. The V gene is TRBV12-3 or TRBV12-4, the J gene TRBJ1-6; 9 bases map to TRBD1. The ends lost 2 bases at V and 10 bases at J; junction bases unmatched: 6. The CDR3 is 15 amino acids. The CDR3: CASSLWDRVGSPLHF. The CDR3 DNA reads TGTGCCAGCAGTTTATGGGACAGGGTGGGCTCACCCCTCCACTTT.

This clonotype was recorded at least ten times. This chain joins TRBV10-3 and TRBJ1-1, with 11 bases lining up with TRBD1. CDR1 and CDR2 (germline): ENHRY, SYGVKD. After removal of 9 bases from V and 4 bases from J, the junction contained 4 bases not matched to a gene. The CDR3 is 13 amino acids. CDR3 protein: CAIRGQGATEAFF. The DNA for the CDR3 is TGTGCCATTAGAGGACAGGGGGCCACTGAAGCTTTCTTT.

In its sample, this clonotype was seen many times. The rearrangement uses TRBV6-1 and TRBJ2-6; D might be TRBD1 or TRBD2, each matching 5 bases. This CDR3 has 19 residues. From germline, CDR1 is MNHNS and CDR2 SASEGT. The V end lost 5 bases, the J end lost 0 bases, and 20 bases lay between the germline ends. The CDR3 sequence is CASSKGRSQRRSGANVLTF. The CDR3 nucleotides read TGTGCCAGCAGTAAGGGACGCTCTCAACGGCGCTCTGGGGCCAACGTCCTGACTTTC.

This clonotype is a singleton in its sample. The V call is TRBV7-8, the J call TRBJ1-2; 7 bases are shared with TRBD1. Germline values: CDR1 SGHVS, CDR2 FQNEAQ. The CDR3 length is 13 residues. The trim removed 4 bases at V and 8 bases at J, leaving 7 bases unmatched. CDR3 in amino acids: CASSWSGGGGYTF. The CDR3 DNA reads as TGTGCCAGCAGCTGGTCAGGGGGAGGCGGCTACACCTTC.

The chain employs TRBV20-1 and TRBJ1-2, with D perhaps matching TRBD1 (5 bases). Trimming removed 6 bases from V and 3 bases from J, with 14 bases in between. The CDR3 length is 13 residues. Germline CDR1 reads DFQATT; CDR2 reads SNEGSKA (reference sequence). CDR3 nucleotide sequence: TGCAGTGCCGAGATGGGGACCTACTATGGCTACACCTTC. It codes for CSAEMGTYYGYTF.

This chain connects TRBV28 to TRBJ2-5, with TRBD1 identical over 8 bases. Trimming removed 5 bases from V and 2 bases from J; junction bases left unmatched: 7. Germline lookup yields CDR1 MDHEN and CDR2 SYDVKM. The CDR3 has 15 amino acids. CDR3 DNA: TGTGCCAGCAGTATCAACAGGGGGAATCAAGAGACCCAGTACTTC. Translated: CASSINRGNQETQYF.

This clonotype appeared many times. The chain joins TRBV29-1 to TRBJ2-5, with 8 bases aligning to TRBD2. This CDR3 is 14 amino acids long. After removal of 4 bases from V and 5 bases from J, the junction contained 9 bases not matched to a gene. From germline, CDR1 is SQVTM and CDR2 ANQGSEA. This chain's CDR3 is CSVGEREFLETQYF. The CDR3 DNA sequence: TGCAGCGTTGGGGAGCGGGAGTTTTTGGAGACCCAGTACTTC. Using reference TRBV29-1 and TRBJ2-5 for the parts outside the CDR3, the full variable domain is SAVISQKPSRDICQRGTSLTIQCQVDSQVTMMFWYRQQPGQSLTLIATANQGSEATYESGFVIDKFPISRPNLTFSTLTVSNMSPEDSSIYLCSVGEREFLETQYFGPGTRLLVL.

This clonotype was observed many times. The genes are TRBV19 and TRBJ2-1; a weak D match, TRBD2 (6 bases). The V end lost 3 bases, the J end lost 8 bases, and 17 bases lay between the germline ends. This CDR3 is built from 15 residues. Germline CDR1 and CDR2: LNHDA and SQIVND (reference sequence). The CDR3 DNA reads TGTGCCAGTAGTATCGGGTGGAGGGAAAAGGATGAGCAGTTCTTC. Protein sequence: CASSIGWREKDEQFF.

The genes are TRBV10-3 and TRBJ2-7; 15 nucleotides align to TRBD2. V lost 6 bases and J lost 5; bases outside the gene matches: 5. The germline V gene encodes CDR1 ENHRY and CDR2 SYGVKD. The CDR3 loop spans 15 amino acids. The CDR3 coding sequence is TGTGCCATCAGGGACGGACTAGCGGGAGGGAACGAGCAGTACTTC. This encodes CAIRDGLAGGNEQYF.

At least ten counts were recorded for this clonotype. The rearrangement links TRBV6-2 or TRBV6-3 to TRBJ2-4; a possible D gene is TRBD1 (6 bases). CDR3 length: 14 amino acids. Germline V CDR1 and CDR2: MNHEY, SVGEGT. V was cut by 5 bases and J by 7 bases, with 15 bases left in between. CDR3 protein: CASSVGGAENIQYF. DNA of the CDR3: TGTGCCAGCAGTGTTGGGGGCGCTGAGAACATTCAGTACTTC.

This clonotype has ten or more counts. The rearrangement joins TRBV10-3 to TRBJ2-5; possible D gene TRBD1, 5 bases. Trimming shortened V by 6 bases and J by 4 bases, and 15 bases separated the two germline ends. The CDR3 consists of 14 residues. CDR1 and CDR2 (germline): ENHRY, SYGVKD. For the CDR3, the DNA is TGTGCCATCAGCCCGTCCGGACAACGAGAGACCCAGTACTTC. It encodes CAISPSGQRETQYF.

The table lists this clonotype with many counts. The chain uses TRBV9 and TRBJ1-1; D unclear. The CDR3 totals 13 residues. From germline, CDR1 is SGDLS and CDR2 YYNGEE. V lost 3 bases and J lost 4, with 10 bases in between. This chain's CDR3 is CASSEPGVTEAFF. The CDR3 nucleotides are TGTGCCAGCAGCGAGCCTGGGGTCACTGAAGCTTTCTTT.

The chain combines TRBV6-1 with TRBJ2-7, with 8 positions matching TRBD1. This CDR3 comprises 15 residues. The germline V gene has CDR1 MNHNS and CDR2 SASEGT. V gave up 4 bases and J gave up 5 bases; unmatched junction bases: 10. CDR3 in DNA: TGTGCCAGCAGTGCCTCCGGGACAGGCGGAAACGAGCAGTACTTC. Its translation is CASSASGTGGNEQYF.

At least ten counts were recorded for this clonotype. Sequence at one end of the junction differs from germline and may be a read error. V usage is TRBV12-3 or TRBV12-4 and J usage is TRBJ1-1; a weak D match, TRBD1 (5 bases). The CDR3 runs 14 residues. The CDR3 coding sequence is TGTGCCAGCAGTTTAAGGCTGGCGGACACTGCAGCTTTCTTT. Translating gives CASSLRLADTAAFF.

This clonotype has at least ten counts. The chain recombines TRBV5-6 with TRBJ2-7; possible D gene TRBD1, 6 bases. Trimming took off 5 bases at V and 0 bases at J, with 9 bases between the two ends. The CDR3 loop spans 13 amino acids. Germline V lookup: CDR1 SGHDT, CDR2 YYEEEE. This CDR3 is CASSRDNSYEQYF. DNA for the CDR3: TGTGCCAGCAGTCGGGACAACTCCTACGAGCAGTACTTC.

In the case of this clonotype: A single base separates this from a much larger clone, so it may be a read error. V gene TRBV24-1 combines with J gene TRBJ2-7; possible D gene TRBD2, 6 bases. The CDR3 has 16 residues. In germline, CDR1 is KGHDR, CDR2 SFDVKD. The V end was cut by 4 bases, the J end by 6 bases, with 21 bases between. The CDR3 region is CATSDPRGGDAGEQYF. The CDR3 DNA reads TGTGCCACCAGTGACCCCCGTGGAGGGGATGCAGGCGAGCAGTACTTC.